The source of this TCR beta chain is a study of early T cells in non-severe SARS-CoV-2 infection. The study's findings and limits: A preference for anti-spike CD8 responses marked VDJdb matching, which missed private and CD4 specificities.

V was shortened by 2 bases and J by 8 bases, with 12 bases between the two germline ends. Germline CDR1 KGHSH, CDR2 LQKENI. The CDR3 runs 13 residues. cDNA molecules, individually, were tagged with unique molecular identifiers. TCRdb used MiXCR to reprocess the 5' RACE reads, holding one entry per CDR3 protein. In the table there are 65,000 to 90,000 distinct CDR3 sequences, roughly an eighth of which are singletons. Note on this clonotype: Its antigen is undetermined.

The chain carries TRBV18 and TRBJ1-2; tentatively, D is TRBD1 (5 bases). The sequence was collected from an adult who was a healthcare worker with PCR-confirmed SARS-CoV-2 infection or an uninfected control (not recorded which). The material sequenced was whole blood. CDR3 region: CASSPSSGDGYTF. The CDR3 nucleotides read TGTGCCAGCTCACCATCAAGCGGGGACGGCTACACCTTC.